This T cell receptor beta chain comes out of a study of blood T cell repertoires in COVID-19. Germline V CDR1 and CDR2: KGHDR, SFDVKD. The CDR3 has 15 amino acids. Trimming at V came to 4 bases and at J to 5 bases, leaving 5 bases not matched to a gene. The protocol was immunoSEQ multiplex PCR, while the TCRdb copy is restricted to in-frame clones and leaves out a portion. The sample has roughly 150,000 clones, around 90% seen once. The chain has TRBV24-1 and TRBJ1-4; 8 positions agree with TRBD1. Sequencing used peripheral blood. The receptor comes from a human donor in a cohort sampled during active COVID-19. CDR3 in DNA: TGTGCCACCAGTGAAAAACAGGGGGTAAATGAAAAACTGTTTTTT. Amino acid sequence: CATSEKQGVNEKLFF.